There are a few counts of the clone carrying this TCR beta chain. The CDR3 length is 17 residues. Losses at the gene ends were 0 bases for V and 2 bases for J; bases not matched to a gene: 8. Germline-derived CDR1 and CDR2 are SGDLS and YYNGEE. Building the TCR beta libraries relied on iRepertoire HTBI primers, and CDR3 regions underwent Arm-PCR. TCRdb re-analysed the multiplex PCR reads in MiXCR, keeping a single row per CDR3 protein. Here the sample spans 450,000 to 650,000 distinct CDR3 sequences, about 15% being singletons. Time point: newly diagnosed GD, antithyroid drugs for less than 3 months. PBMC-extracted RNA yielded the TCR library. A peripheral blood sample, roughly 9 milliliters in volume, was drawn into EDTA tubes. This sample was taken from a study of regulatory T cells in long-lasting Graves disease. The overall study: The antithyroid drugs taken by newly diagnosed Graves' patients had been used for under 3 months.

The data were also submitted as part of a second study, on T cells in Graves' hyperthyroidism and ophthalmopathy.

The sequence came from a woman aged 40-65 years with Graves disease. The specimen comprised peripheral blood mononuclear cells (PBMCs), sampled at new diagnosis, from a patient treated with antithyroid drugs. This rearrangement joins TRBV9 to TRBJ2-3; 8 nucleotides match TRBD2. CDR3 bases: TGTGCCAGCAGCGTAGCTACGGGGGGGACTTTCACAGATACGCAGTATTTT. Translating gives CASSVATGGTFTDTQYF.